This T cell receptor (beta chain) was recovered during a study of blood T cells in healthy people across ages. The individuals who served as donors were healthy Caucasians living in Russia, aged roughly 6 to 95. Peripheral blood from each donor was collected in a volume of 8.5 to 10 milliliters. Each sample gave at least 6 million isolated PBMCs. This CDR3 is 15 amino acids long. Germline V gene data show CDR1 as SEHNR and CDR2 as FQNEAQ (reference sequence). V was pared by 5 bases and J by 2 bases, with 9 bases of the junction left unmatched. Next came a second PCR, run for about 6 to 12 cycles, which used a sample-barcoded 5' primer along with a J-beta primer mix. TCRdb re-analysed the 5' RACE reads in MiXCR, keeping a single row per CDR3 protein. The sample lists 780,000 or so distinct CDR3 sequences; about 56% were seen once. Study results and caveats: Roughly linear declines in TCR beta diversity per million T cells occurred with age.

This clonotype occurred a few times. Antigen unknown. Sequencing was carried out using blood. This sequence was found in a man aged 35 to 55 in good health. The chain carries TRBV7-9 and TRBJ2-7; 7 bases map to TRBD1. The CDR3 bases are TGTGCCAGCAGCACGCGACAGGGTAGAACCTACGAGCAGTACTTC. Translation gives CASSTRQGRTYEQYF.